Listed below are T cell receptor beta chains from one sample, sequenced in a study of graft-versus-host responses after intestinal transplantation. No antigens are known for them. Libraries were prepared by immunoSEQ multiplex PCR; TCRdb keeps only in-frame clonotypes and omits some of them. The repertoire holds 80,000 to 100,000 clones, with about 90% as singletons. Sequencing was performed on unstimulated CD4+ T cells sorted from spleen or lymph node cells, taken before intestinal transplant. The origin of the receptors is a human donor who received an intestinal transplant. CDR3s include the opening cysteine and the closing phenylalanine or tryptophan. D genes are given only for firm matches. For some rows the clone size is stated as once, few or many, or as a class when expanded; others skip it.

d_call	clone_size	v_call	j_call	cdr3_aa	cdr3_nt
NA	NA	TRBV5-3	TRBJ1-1	CARSHSPEAPEAFF	TGTGCCAGAAGCCACTCACCGGAGGCCCCTGAAGCTTTCTTT
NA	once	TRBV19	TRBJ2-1	CASSLKTRVGYNEQFF	TGTGCCAGTAGTCTAAAGACCAGGGTGGGTTACAATGAGCAGTTCTTC
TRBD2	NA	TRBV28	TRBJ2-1	CASSFFGGGPTPLF	TGTGCCAGCAGTTTTTTCGGGGGGGGCCCGACCCCTCTCTTC
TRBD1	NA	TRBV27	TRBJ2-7	CASSLLGYGQVYEQYF	TGTGCCAGCAGTTTACTTGGCTACGGACAGGTCTACGAGCAGTACTTC
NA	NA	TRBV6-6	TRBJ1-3	CASSFESSGNTIYF	TGTGCCAGCAGTTTTGAGAGCTCTGGAAACACCATATATTTT
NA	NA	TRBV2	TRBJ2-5	CASSETRETQYF	TGTGCCAGCAGTGAAACCAGGGAGACCCAGTACTTC
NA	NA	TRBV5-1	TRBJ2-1	CASSFSSGPPTEQFF	TGCGCCAGCAGCTTCTCGAGCGGGCCCCCCACGGAGCAGTTCTTC
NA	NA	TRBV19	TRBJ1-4	CASTREYATNEKLFF	TGTGCCAGTACCCGGGAGTACGCAACTAATGAAAAACTGTTTTTT
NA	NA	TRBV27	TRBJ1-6	CASSLALKQGFGSPLHF	TGTGCCAGCAGTTTAGCGCTAAAACAGGGCTTCGGTTCACCCCTCCACTTT
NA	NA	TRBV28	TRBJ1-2	CASRQFYGYTF	TGTGCCAGCAGACAGTTTTATGGCTACACCTTC
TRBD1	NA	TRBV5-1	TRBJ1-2	CASSLAIGQGGYGYTF	TGCGCCAGCAGCTTGGCCATTGGACAGGGTGGCTATGGCTACACCTTC
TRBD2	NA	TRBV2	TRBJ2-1	CASSGSTSGRFF	TGTGCCAGCAGTGGATCGACTAGCGGGCGCTTCTTC
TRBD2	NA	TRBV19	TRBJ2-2	CASSIGFGLAGRGELFF	TGTGCCAGTAGTATAGGGTTCGGGCTAGCGGGTCGCGGGGAGCTGTTTTTT
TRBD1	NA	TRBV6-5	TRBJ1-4	CASRYRTGGYEKLFF	TGTGCCAGCAGATACAGAACAGGGGGTTACGAAAAACTGTTTTTT
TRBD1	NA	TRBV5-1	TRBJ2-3	CASSFGTGADTDTQYF	TGCGCCAGCAGCTTCGGGACAGGGGCGGACACAGATACGCAGTATTTT
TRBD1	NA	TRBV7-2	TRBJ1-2	CASRAAGTGGRGYTF	TGTGCCAGCAGAGCCGCAGGGACAGGGGGTAGGGGCTACACCTTC
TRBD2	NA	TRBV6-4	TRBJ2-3	CASSDSTSGRNTQYF	TGTGCCAGCAGTGACTCGACTAGCGGGAGGAATACGCAGTATTTT
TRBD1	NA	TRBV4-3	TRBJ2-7	CASSQDQRQGIYEQYF	TGCGCCAGCAGCCAAGATCAGAGACAGGGGATTTACGAGCAGTACTTC
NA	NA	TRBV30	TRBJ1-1	CAWSVRGRGNTEAFF	TGTGCCTGGAGTGTACGAGGCAGGGGGAACACTGAAGCTTTCTTT
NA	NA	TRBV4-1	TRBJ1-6	CASSQVSPPGGPLHF	TGCGCCAGCAGCCAAGTAAGCCCCCCGGGGGGACCCCTCCACTTT
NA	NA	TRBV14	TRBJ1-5	CASSQGGRGNQPQHF	TGTGCCAGCAGCCAGGGGGGTCGGGGCAATCAGCCCCAGCATTTT
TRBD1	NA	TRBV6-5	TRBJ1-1	CASSKGQGAGPAFF	TGTGCCAGCAGTAAGGGACAGGGGGCCGGGCCGGCTTTCTTT
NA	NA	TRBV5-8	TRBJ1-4	CASSLEGVSTNEKLFF	TGTGCCAGCAGCTTGGAGGGGGTTTCGACTAATGAAAAACTGTTTTTT
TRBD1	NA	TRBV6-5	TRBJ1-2	CASSYDRGTYGYTF	TGTGCCAGCAGTTACGACAGGGGTACCTATGGCTACACCTTC
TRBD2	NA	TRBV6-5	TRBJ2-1	CASSYGGGASYNEQFF	TGTGCCAGCAGTTACGGGGGGGGAGCAAGCTACAATGAGCAGTTCTTC
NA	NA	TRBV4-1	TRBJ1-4	CASSQVSPRTNEKLFF	TGCGCCAGCAGCCAAGTTTCCCCTAGAACTAATGAAAAACTGTTTTTT
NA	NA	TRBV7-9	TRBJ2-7	CASSMHLVAEQYF	TGTGCCAGCAGCATGCATCTAGTGGCCGAGCAGTACTTC
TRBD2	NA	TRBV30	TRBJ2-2	CAIKAGLPIGELFF	TGTGCAATCAAAGCGGGGCTTCCCATCGGGGAGCTGTTTTTT
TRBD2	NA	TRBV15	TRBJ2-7	CATSRDKSTGLRNYEQYF	TGTGCCACCAGCAGGGATAAATCAACGGGACTAAGGAACTACGAGCAGTACTTC
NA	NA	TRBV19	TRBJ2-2	CASSIAPGSYTGELFF	TGTGCCAGTAGTATAGCTCCAGGCAGTTACACCGGGGAGCTGTTTTTT
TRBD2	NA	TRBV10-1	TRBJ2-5	CASSDGGSGVRETQYF	TGCGCCAGCAGTGACGGGGGTAGCGGGGTCAGGGAGACCCAGTACTTC
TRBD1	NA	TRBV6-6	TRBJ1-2	CASNKDRGLANYGYTF	TGTGCCAGCAATAAGGACAGGGGCCTTGCTAACTATGGCTACACCTTC
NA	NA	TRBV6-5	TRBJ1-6	CASSPPRGSNSPLHF	TGTGCCAGCAGCCCCCCCCGGGGGAGTAATTCACCCCTCCACTTT
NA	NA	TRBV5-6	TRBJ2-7	CASSFRQVQYF	TGTGCCAGCAGCTTCCGACAGGTCCAGTACTTC
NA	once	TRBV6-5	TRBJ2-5	CASRPTGIRETQYF	TGTGCCAGCAGGCCAACAGGGATCCGGGAGACCCAGTACTTC
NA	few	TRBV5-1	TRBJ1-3	CASSLAAGLGNTIYF	TGCGCCAGCAGCTTGGCCGCGGGACTGGGAAACACCATATATTTT
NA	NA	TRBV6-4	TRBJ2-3	CASSGLFSDTQYF	TGTGCCAGCAGCGGACTGTTTTCAGATACGCAGTATTTT
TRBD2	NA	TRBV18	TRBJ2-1	CASSPLAGAGNEQFF	TGTGCCAGCTCACCACTAGCGGGAGCCGGTAATGAGCAGTTCTTC
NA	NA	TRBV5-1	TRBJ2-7	CASSLQSGSSSYEQYF	TGCGCCAGCAGCTTACAGTCCGGCTCCAGCTCCTACGAGCAGTACTTC
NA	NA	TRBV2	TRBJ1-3	CASSNRVPGNTIYF	TGTGCCAGCAGTAACAGGGTACCTGGAAACACCATATATTTT
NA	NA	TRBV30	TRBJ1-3	CAWNLIAGDSGNTIYF	TGTGCCTGGAATCTGATCGCAGGGGACTCTGGAAACACCATATATTTT
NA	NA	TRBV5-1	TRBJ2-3	CASSLEPTSTDTQYF	TGCGCCAGCAGCTTGGAACCGACTAGCACAGATACGCAGTATTTT
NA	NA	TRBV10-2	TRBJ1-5	CASSQNSNQPQHF	TGCGCCAGCAGTCAAAATAGCAATCAGCCCCAGCATTTT
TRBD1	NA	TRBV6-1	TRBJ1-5	CASSEAHGTGELPQHF	TGTGCCAGCAGTGAAGCGCACGGGACAGGAGAGCTGCCCCAGCATTTT
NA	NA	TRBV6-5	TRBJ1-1	CASSYRVGTEAFF	TGTGCCAGCAGTTACCGGGTAGGCACTGAAGCTTTCTTT
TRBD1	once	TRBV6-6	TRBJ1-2	CASLGRKQGVKGGYTF	TGTGCCAGCCTGGGTCGTAAACAGGGGGTTAAGGGAGGCTACACCTTC
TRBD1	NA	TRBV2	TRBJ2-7	CASSPGQYYEQYF	TGTGCCAGCAGCCCGGGACAGTACTACGAGCAGTACTTC
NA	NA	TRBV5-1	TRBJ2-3	CASSYRPVDTQYF	TGCGCCAGCAGCTACCGTCCGGTGGATACGCAGTATTTT
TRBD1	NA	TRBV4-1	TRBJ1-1	CASSQDQTTGTALAFF	TGCGCCAGCAGCCAAGACCAAACAACCGGGACAGCCTTAGCTTTCTTT
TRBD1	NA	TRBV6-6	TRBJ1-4	CASSDRGRAEKLFF	TGTGCCAGCAGTGACAGGGGGAGGGCTGAAAAACTGTTTTTT
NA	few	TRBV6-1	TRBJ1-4	CASSEMRGWDNGEKLFF	TGTGCCAGCAGTGAGATGAGGGGGTGGGACAACGGGGAAAAACTGTTTTTT
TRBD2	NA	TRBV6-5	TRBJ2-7	CASSFLGEGEQYF	TGTGCCAGCAGTTTCTTAGGGGAGGGCGAGCAGTACTTC
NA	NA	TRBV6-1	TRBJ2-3	CASTRGDTQYF	TGTGCCAGCACTCGGGGAGATACGCAGTATTTT
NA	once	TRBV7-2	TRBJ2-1	CASSLALVSGGGRNEQFF	TGTGCCAGCAGCTTAGCGCTGGTCAGCGGTGGGGGGAGGAATGAGCAGTTCTTC
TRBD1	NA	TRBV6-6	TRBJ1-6	CASSYTDRDNSPLHF	TGTGCCAGCAGTTACACGGACAGGGATAATTCACCCCTCCACTTT
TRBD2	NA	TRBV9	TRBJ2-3	CASSATGTSGRDTQYF	TGTGCCAGCAGCGCCACCGGGACTAGCGGGAGAGATACGCAGTATTTT
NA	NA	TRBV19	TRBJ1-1	CASRRDVSLRGGNTEAFF	TGTGCCAGTAGGAGGGATGTTTCCCTGAGGGGGGGAAACACTGAAGCTTTCTTT